This T cell receptor beta chain appears in the sequencing data of a study of T cells in Graves' hyperthyroidism and ophthalmopathy. Study-wide context: Prior to any treatment, at the point of initial diagnosis, peripheral blood was collected.

A word on this clonotype: The antigen remains undetermined.

CDR1 SGHVT and CDR2 SQSDAQ come from the germline V gene. This CDR3 is 14 amino acids long. Trimming took 10 bases from V and 9 from J; bases not matched to a gene: 13. TCR beta CDR3 regions were amplified from RNA transcripts. During a first-round RT-PCR of the TCR CDR3, the HTBI primer set was used. Each CDR3 protein is one row after TCRdb ran MiXCR on the multiplex PCR reads. The sample shows about 25,000 distinct CDR3 sequences, around 50% of them seen only once. General observations from the study: It was a median roughly six months before onset that the model predicted ophthalmopathy.

Not enrolled were patients with uncontrolled infection, other autoimmune disease, pregnancy or lactation. V gene TRBV7-4 combines with J gene TRBJ2-3; 10 nucleotides align to TRBD2. Sequences were obtained from blood. The TCR sequence derives from a middle-aged woman with Graves' hyperthyroidism that later progressed to Graves' ophthalmopathy. The CDR3 sequence: CATGSSGSYRTQYF. The CDR3 bases are TGTGCCACCGGGTCTAGCGGGAGCTATCGAACGCAGTATTTT.